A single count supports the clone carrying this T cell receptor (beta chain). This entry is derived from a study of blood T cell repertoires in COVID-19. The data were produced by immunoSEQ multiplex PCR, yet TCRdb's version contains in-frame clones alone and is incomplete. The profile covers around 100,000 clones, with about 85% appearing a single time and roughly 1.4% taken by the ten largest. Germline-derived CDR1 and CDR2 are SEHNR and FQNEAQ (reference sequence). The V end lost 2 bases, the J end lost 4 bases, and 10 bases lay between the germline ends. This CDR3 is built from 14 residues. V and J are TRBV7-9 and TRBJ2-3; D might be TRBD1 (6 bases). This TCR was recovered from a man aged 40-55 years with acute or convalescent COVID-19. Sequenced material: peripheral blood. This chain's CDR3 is CASSLTGSADTQYF. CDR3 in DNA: TGTGCCAGCAGCTTAACAGGGAGTGCAGATACGCAGTATTTT.